The table lists the clone carrying this TCR beta chain with a few counts. The antigen is not known. The data stem from a study of OX40 agonist ivuxolimab in advanced cancers. Overall study context: Patients got intravenous ivuxolimab at 0.01 to 10 mg/kg every 2 weeks. A mean age of approximately 60 years, range roughly 20 to 90, was recorded, and approximately 79% were male. Study-wide findings and caveats: At 0.1 to 3.0 mg/kg, clonal expansion of CD4+ and CD8+ blood T cells had occurred by week 6.

The V and J ends lost 9 bases and 0 bases respectively, with 13 bases between them. Germline CDR1 MRHNA, CDR2 SNTAGT. The CDR3 is 14 amino acids. The assay was immunoSEQ multiplex PCR, and TCRdb's table has in-frame clones only and misses some. The table records over 55,000 clones, about 88% of them present only once. The receptor's source is an adult with an advanced solid tumor such as melanoma, head and neck, liver or kidney cancer. Here the sequenced sample was CD4+ or CD8+ T cells sorted from blood, taken in a trial of the OX40 agonist ivuxolimab. The rearrangement joins TRBV6-4 to TRBJ2-3; weak D call: TRBD1 (5 bases). The CDR3 DNA follows: TGTGCCAGTCGCCAACAGGTTAGCACAGATACGCAGTATTTT. Amino acids: CASRQQVSTDTQYF.